The 19 T cell receptor beta chains listed next were all sequenced from one sample in a study of CD8+ T cells in alopecia areata. cDNA reverse transcribed from extracted RNA served as the sequencing template. Repertoires were generated with immunoSEQ multiplex PCR, while TCRdb's copy carries only in-frame clones and drops some. Of under 4,000 clones listed, 60% to 75% are singletons. The sequenced material came from skin. All receptors come from a human donor in good health.

About this clone itself: At one of its ends the junction is not consistent with the germline gene, which may arise from a read error. The rearrangement joins TRBV5-4 to TRBJ2-3, with D maybe TRBD2 (6 bases). From germline, CDR1 is SGHNT and CDR2 YYREEE (reference sequence). The CDR3 is 14 amino acids. CDR3 DNA: TGTGCCAGCAGCTTAAGAGGAGGGATCGATACGCGGTATTTT. This sequence encodes CASSLRGGIDTRYF.

The V gene is TRBV15, the J gene TRBJ1-2; possibly TRBD1 for D (5 bases). Germline V gene lookup returns CDR1 LNHNV and CDR2 YYDKDF (reference sequence). The CDR3 length is 17 residues. The V end was cut by 1 base, the J end by 4 bases, with 19 bases between. CDR3 bases: TGTGCCACCAGCAGAGGGGTCACCCACCCCGGGGGCTATGGCTACACCTTC. Translated, it gives CATSRGVTHPGGYGYTF.

The V gene is TRBV7-2, the J gene TRBJ1-2; D not resolved. CDR3 length: 14 amino acids. V was trimmed by 1 base and J by 4 bases, leaving 10 bases between them. Germline CDR1 SGHTA, CDR2 FQGNSA. CDR3 protein: CASSLGGNSYGYTF. CDR3 nucleotide sequence: TGTGCCAGCAGCTTAGGAGGCAACTCCTATGGCTACACCTTC.

V usage is TRBV6-1 and J usage is TRBJ2-1; unclear D gene. Germline values: CDR1 MNHNS, CDR2 SASEGT. This CDR3 comprises 13 residues. V dropped 7 bases and J dropped 9 bases, with 16 bases sitting between them. The CDR3 DNA reads TGTGCCAGCAACGGCCCCGCTTTGGGTGAGCAGTTCTTC. Amino acids: CASNGPALGEQFF.

J is TRBJ2-7 and V is TRBV5-8; TRBD2 matches at 9 bases. This CDR3 is 15 amino acids long. Trimming at V came to 6 bases and at J to 2 bases, leaving 9 bases not matched to a gene. The V gene's germline CDR1 is SGHTS and CDR2 YDEGEE. In DNA, the CDR3 is TGTGCCAGCATATCGGGCGGGGGGGGCGCCTACGAGCAGTACTTC. Translation: CASISGGGGAYEQYF.

V is TRBV5-4 and J is TRBJ1-1; D is ambiguous. The CDR3 loop spans 15 amino acids. V dropped 4 bases and J dropped 6 bases, with 19 bases sitting between them. Germline assignment: CDR1 SGHNT and CDR2 YYREEE (reference sequence). CDR3 nucleotides: TGTGCCAGCAGCCGGTCGAGGGCTACGACTTCTGAAGCTTTCTTT. Translated: CASSRSRATTSEAFF.

The chain uses TRBV7-8 and TRBJ1-1, with 7 bases that match TRBD1. The germline V gene encodes CDR1 SGHVS and CDR2 FQNEAQ. With V trimmed by 5 bases and J by 3 bases, 12 bases remained unmatched. The CDR3 sequence is 16 residues long. CDR3 DNA sequence: TGTGCCAGCAGCCCTATAAAAGGGGGCGTCGACACTGAAGCTTTCTTT. It is translated as CASSPIKGGVDTEAFF.

The sample holds one count of this clone. V and J are TRBV11-3 and TRBJ2-2, with 7 bases aligning to TRBD2. The CDR3 is made up of 16 amino acids. V lost 7 bases and J lost 4; bases outside the gene matches: 12. Per germline, CDR1 SGHNT and CDR2 YENEEA. The CDR3 DNA is TGTGCCAGCACCGTTGGGGGAGGGAAATTCACCGGGGAGCTGTTTTTT. Translating it yields CASTVGGGKFTGELFF.

The chain employs TRBV5-1 and TRBJ1-1; tentative D call: TRBD1 (6 bases). The V end was cut by 0 bases, the J end by 5 bases, with 14 bases between. CDR1 and CDR2 from the germline V gene are SGHRS and YFSETQ. The CDR3 consists of 15 residues. The CDR3: CASSLETGQKTEAFF. The CDR3 DNA reads TGCGCCAGCAGCTTGGAAACAGGGCAAAAGACTGAAGCTTTCTTT.

A single count supports this clone. An end of the junction does not agree with germline; a read error may underlie this. V is TRBV5-6 and J is TRBJ2-3; no firm D call. This CDR3 is 12 amino acids long. CDR1 and CDR2 from the germline V gene are SGHDT and YYEEEE. Here the CDR3 reads CASSLTSRSSNF. CDR3 nucleotides: TGTGCCAGCAGCCTGACCTCGCGCAGCTCGAATTTT. Supplemented by reference TRBV5-6 and TRBJ2-3, the full variable domain reads DAGVTQSPTHLIKTRGQQVTLRCSPKSGHDTVSWYQQALGQGPQFIFQYYEEEERQRGNFPDRFSGHQFPNYSSELNVNALLLGDSALYLCASSLTSRSSNFGPGTRLTVL.

Of note for this clone: The sample carries other DNA sequences with the same CDR3. The rearrangement links TRBV15 to TRBJ2-3; 11 positions agree with TRBD2. The CDR3 sequence is 16 residues long. Germline-derived CDR1 and CDR2 are LNHNV and YYDKDF (reference sequence). V shed 2 bases and J 7 bases; nucleotides not matched to a gene: 8. CDR3 sequence (DNA): TGTGCCACCAGCAGATACGGACTAGCGGGCCTGAATACGCAGTATTTT. Translated, it gives CATSRYGLAGLNTQYF.

The gene calls are TRBV1 and TRBJ2-6. TRBV1 has pseudogene status. This CDR3 has 18 residues. The CDR3 coding sequence is TGCACCAGCAGCTTAGTTAGTTGTGCACAAAGTCGGGCCAACGTCCTGACTTTC. It translates to CTSSLVSCAQSRANVLTF.

The V and J genes are TRBV29-1 and TRBJ2-1, with a possible D match to TRBD2 (5 bases). The CDR3 contains 14 residues. Deletions cut 4 bases from V and 7 bases from J, with 17 bases between. CDR1 and CDR2 (germline): SQVTM, ANQGSEA. The CDR3 loop reads CSVALYVTGNEQFF. For the CDR3, the DNA is TGCAGCGTTGCACTGTACGTCACGGGGAATGAGCAGTTCTTC.

This sequence joins TRBV5-6 and TRBJ2-2; TRBD1 matches at 7 bases. From germline, CDR1 is SGHDT and CDR2 YYEEEE. V shed 4 bases, J shed 0 bases, and the junction held 6 bases outside the gene matches. This CDR3 has 16 residues. CDR3 sequence (DNA): TGTGCCAGCAGCCCCCTCGGGACAGCGAACACCGGGGAGCTGTTTTTT. Its translation: CASSPLGTANTGELFF. Filled out from reference TRBV5-6 and TRBJ2-2, the complete variable domain reads DAGVTQSPTHLIKTRGQQVTLRCSPKSGHDTVSWYQQALGQGPQFIFQYYEEEERQRGNFPDRFSGHQFPNYSSELNVNALLLGDSALYLCASSPLGTANTGELFFGEGSRLTVL.

The chain couples TRBV27 to TRBJ1-1; D perhaps matches TRBD1 (5 bases). This CDR3 is built from 17 residues. Germline CDR1 reads MNHEY; CDR2 reads SMNVEV (reference sequence). V was shortened by 4 bases and J by 4 bases, with 22 bases between the two germline ends. This CDR3 reads CASSYSVGAGVGTEAFF. CDR3 coding DNA: TGTGCCAGCAGTTACTCGGTTGGTGCGGGGGTGGGCACTGAAGCTTTCTTT.

V and J are TRBV7-9 and TRBJ2-1; D remains unclear. CDR1 and CDR2 from the germline V gene are SEHNR and FQNEAQ (reference sequence). The CDR3 sequence is 13 residues long. Trimming left V 5 bases short and J 9 bases short, with 14 bases between. CDR3 sequence (DNA): TGTGCCAGCAGCGCAGACCTTCTAACTGAGCAGTTCTTC. Translating it yields CASSADLLTEQFF.

This chain connects TRBV6-6 to TRBJ1-2; D perhaps matches TRBD1 (6 bases). With 4 bases removed from V and 5 bases from J, the gap between germline ends came to 14 bases. CDR1 MNHNY and CDR2 SVGAGI come from the germline V gene (reference sequence). The CDR3 loop spans 14 amino acids. DNA of the CDR3: TGTGCCAGCAGTTCGGGGGCGCTGGGGTATGGCTACACCTTC. As protein: CASSSGALGYGYTF.

CDR3 region: CASSDNGQETQYF. In DNA form, the CDR3 reads TGCGCCAGCAGTGATAACGGGCAAGAGACCCAGTACTTC. The J gene is TRBJ2-5, the V gene TRBV10-2; no firm D call. Germline CDR1 and CDR2: WSHSY and SAAADI. The CDR3 runs 13 residues. V was cut by 3 bases and J by 2 bases, with 7 bases left in between.

About this clone: At one boundary the junction diverges from the germline segment, which might be a read error. This specimen includes other DNA sequences encoding the same CDR3. The chain has TRBV29-1 and TRBJ2-7; D unclear. CDR1 is SQVTM, CDR2 ANQGSEA, per germline. The CDR3 is made up of 13 amino acids. CDR3 coding DNA: TGCAGCGTTGTACACGCGAACTCCTACGAGCAGTACTTT. Its translation: CSVVHANSYEQYF.